The 20 T cell receptor beta chains listed next were all sequenced from one sample in a study of cytomegalovirus exposure and HLA in healthy donors. 60 Vbeta and 13 Jbeta primers were used in PCR. TCRdb's table, derived via immunoSEQ multiplex PCR, lists solely in-frame clones and lacks some. There are just over 80,000 clones in the sample; under 80% occur only once, and approximately 6% lies in the top ten. Sample: PBMCs. These receptor sequences come from a man aged 18 to 30 in good health and CMV-seropositive.

J is TRBJ1-5 and V is TRBV28, with D unclear. Looked up from germline, CDR1 is MDHEN and CDR2 is SYDVKM. V was clipped by 3 bases and J by 4 bases, with 10 bases between them. This CDR3 region has 14 residues. The CDR3 nucleotides are TGTGCCAGCAGTTTGCGGGGTAGGAATCAGCCCCAGCATTTT. Its translation: CASSLRGRNQPQHF.

The V gene is TRBV29-1, the J gene TRBJ1-1; 8 bases are shared with TRBD1. Germline-derived CDR1 and CDR2 are SQVTM and ANQGSEA. V lost 7 bases and J lost 1; bases outside the gene matches: 8. The CDR3 runs 14 residues. In DNA form, the CDR3 reads TGCAGCGGTCCAGTGACAGGGGAGAACACTGAAGCTTTCTTT. The encoded protein is CSGPVTGENTEAFF.

This chain joins TRBV28 and TRBJ2-4, with D possibly matching TRBD2 (6 bases). This CDR3 comprises 13 residues. The germline gives CDR1 MDHEN, CDR2 SYDVKM. The V gene lost 8 bases and the J gene lost 6 bases, with 14 bases spanning the gap. In nucleotides, the CDR3 is TGTGCCAGCCTCCCTCTGGGGGGAAACATTCAGTACTTC. Its translation is CASLPLGGNIQYF.

The chain joins TRBV18 to TRBJ2-7; the match to TRBD2 covers 15 bases. The CDR3 loop spans 16 amino acids. J lost 4 bases, V lost 2 bases, and 3 bases had no gene match. Per germline, CDR1 KGHSH and CDR2 LQKENI. This chain's CDR3 is CASSPFGTSGRYEQYF. Written as DNA, the CDR3 is TGTGCCAGCTCACCATTCGGGACTAGCGGGAGGTACGAGCAGTACTTC. Based on the CDR3 plus reference TRBV18 and TRBJ2-7, the full variable domain is NAGVMQNPRHLVRRRGQEARLRCSPMKGHSHVYWYRQLPEEGLKFMVYLQKENIIDESGMPKERFSAEFPKEGPSILRIQQVVRGDSAAYFCASSPFGTSGRYEQYFGPGTRLTVT.

This rearrangement joins TRBV5-1 to TRBJ1-1, with D possibly TRBD1 on 5 matching bases. The CDR3 runs 13 residues. Germline V gene lookup returns CDR1 SGHRS and CDR2 YFSETQ. The V and J ends lost 5 bases and 3 bases respectively, with 11 bases between them. Written as DNA, the CDR3 is TGCGCCAGCAGTCTTTGGGGGGACACTGAAGCTTTCTTT. It specifies CASSLWGDTEAFF.

The rearrangement links TRBV5-1 to TRBJ2-7; D is unresolved. CDR1 and CDR2 (germline): SGHRS, YFSETQ. V was clipped by 5 bases and J by 0 bases, with 12 bases between them. This CDR3 comprises 14 residues. The CDR3 is CASRVVAGSYEQYF. CDR3 DNA sequence: TGCGCCAGCAGGGTAGTGGCAGGCTCCTACGAGCAGTACTTC.

V gene TRBV9 combines with J gene TRBJ1-3; the D gene is possibly TRBD1 (5 bases). This CDR3 has 14 amino acids. The germline V gene encodes CDR1 SGDLS and CDR2 YYNGEE. With 0 bases removed from V and 5 bases from J, the gap between germline ends came to 9 bases. Written as DNA, the CDR3 is TGTGCCAGCAGCGTAGCGGCAGGGAGAAACACCATATATTTT. It codes for CASSVAAGRNTIYF.

This rearrangement joins TRBV7-9 to TRBJ1-1; D remains ambiguous. V was pared by 2 bases and J by 0 bases, with 10 bases between. Germline-derived CDR1 and CDR2 are SEHNR and FQNEAQ (reference sequence). This CDR3 contains 15 residues. CDR3 coding DNA: TGTGCCAGCAGCTTATTCAGACACTTGAACACTGAAGCTTTCTTT. This encodes CASSLFRHLNTEAFF. The full variable domain, completed using reference TRBV7-9 and TRBJ1-1, is DTGVSQNPRHKITKRGQNVTFRCDPISEHNRLYWYRQTLGQGPEFLTYFQNEAQLEKSRLLSDRFSAERPKGSFSTLEIQRTEQGDSAMYLCASSLFRHLNTEAFFGQGTRLTVV.

The rearrangement links TRBV4-2 to TRBJ2-7; TRBD1 matches 12 bases. CDR3 length: 17 residues. Germline trimming cut 4 bases from V and 7 bases from J; bases unmatched to any gene: 14. Germline-derived CDR1 and CDR2 are LGHNA and YNFKEQ. The CDR3 coding sequence is TGTGCCAGCAGCCTGCGCCTTTGGGACAGGGGGCTGGAGGAGCAGTACTTC. It specifies CASSLRLWDRGLEEQYF.

A few counts support this clone. The V call is TRBV11-2, the J call TRBJ1-3; 10 nucleotides match TRBD1. V shed 3 bases, J shed 8 bases, and the junction held 7 bases outside the gene matches. This CDR3 has 15 residues. CDR1 is SGHAT and CDR2 is FQNNGV in the germline V gene. CDR3 in amino acids: CASSLSGTGVHTIYF. DNA of the CDR3: TGTGCCAGCAGCTTGTCTGGGACAGGGGTACACACCATATATTTT.

This clone was counted between two and nine times. The chain joins TRBV10-3 to TRBJ2-1; TRBD2 matches at 9 bases. The CDR3 covers 14 residues. V trimming: 3 bases; J trimming: 6 bases; junction bases outside the gene matches: 3. CDR1 and CDR2 (germline): ENHRY, SYGVKD. In DNA, the CDR3 is TGTGCCATCAGTGACAAGGGACTAGCCAATGAGCAGTTCTTC. This translates into CAISDKGLANEQFF.

This chain links TRBV6-5 with TRBJ2-7; D is possibly TRBD1 (6 bases). The CDR3 covers 14 residues. V shed 1 base and J shed 5 bases, with 12 bases lying between them. Germline-derived CDR1 and CDR2 are MNHEY and SVGAGI. The CDR3 protein is CASSYYNRAHEQYF. CDR3 in DNA: TGTGCCAGCAGTTACTATAACAGGGCCCACGAGCAGTACTTC.

The V and J genes are TRBV29-1 and TRBJ2-6; the D is unclear. The CDR3 runs to 15 residues. Germline lookup yields CDR1 SQVTM and CDR2 ANQGSEA. Trimming took off 4 bases at V and 0 bases at J, with 10 bases between the two ends. CDR3 sequence reads: CSVAQHVSGANVLTF. The CDR3 coding sequence is TGCAGCGTTGCCCAACACGTCTCTGGGGCCAACGTCCTGACTTTC. The complete variable domain, with remaining parts taken from reference TRBV29-1 and TRBJ2-6, reads SAVISQKPSRDICQRGTSLTIQCQVDSQVTMMFWYRQQPGQSLTLIATANQGSEATYESGFVIDKFPISRPNLTFSTLTVSNMSPEDSSIYLCSVAQHVSGANVLTFGAGSRLTVL.

V gene TRBV14 combines with J gene TRBJ2-7, with D possibly matching TRBD1 (6 bases). The germline V gene has CDR1 SGHDN and CDR2 FVKESK. This CDR3 contains 18 residues. Trimming cost V 0 bases and J 0 bases, with 18 bases left between them. The CDR3 bases are TGTGCCAGCAGCCAAGAAGAAACGAGGGACACCCTCTCCTACGAGCAGTACTTC. This gives the protein CASSQEETRDTLSYEQYF.

The V call is TRBV6-1, the J call TRBJ2-7; TRBD2 agrees at 11 bases. Germline CDR1 and CDR2: MNHNS and SASEGT. The junction had 16 bases not matched to a gene; V was cut back by 3 bases and J by 3 bases. The CDR3 runs 19 residues. CDR3 protein: CASSDRQGLAGGPFYEQYF. CDR3 DNA: TGTGCCAGCAGTGATAGACAGGGCTTAGCGGGAGGGCCCTTCTACGAGCAGTACTTC.

The chain combines TRBV27 with TRBJ2-1; 7 bases are a match to TRBD2. The CDR3 runs to 14 residues. With V trimmed by 4 bases and J by 5 bases, 5 bases remained unmatched. Germline V gives CDR1 MNHEY, CDR2 SMNVEV (reference sequence). The CDR3, as DNA: TGTGCCAGCAGTTGGACTAGTGTGCACAATGAGCAGTTCTTC. This encodes CASSWTSVHNEQFF.

V is TRBV10-1 and J is TRBJ2-7; D is undetermined. This CDR3 is built from 15 residues. V lost 4 bases and J lost 0, with 13 bases in between. Germline assignment: CDR1 WNHNN and CDR2 SYGVQD (reference sequence). CDR3 loop: CASSGGSTGSYEQYF. In DNA form, the CDR3 reads TGCGCCAGCAGTGGAGGTTCGACGGGCTCCTACGAGCAGTACTTC.

The chain recombines TRBV28 with TRBJ2-1; TRBD2 matches 9 bases. J gave up 11 bases and V 6 bases, and 14 bases lay outside the gene matches. Germline V gene lookup returns CDR1 MDHEN and CDR2 SYDVKM. The CDR3 has 15 residues. The CDR3 loop is CASSRPGLAPNQQFF. Here the CDR3 DNA reads TGTGCCAGCAGCCGACCGGGACTAGCTCCTAATCAGCAGTTCTTC.

This clone was seen more than once but under ten times. The chain is built from TRBV27 and TRBJ1-2, with 7 positions matching TRBD1. Germline trimming cut 4 bases from V and 3 bases from J; bases unmatched to any gene: 5. The CDR3 runs 14 residues. The germline CDR1 and CDR2 sequences are MNHEY and SMNVEV (reference sequence). This chain's CDR3 is CASSYGQDHYGYTF. In nucleotides, the CDR3 is TGTGCCAGCAGTTATGGACAGGATCACTATGGCTACACCTTC.

This chain connects TRBV6-5 to TRBJ2-2, with 10 bases aligning to TRBD1. V dropped 0 bases and J dropped 9; count of bases not matched to a gene: 4. CDR1 and CDR2 from the germline V gene are MNHEY and SVGAGI. The length of the CDR3 is 15 residues. CDR3 loop: CASSYSDRGLWELFF. The CDR3 DNA reads as TGTGCCAGCAGTTACTCCGACAGGGGGCTGTGGGAGCTGTTTTTT.